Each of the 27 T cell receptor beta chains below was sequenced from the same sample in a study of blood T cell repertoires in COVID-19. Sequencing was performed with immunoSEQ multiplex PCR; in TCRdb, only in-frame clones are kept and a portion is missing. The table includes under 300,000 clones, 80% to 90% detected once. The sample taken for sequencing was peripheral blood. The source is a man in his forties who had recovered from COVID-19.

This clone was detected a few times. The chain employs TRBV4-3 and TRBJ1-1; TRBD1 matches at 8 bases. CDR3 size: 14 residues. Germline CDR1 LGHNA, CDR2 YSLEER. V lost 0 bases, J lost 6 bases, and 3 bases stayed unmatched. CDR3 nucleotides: TGCGCCAGCAGCCAAGAATCAGGGGGCTCTGAAGCTTTCTTT. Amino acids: CASSQESGGSEAFF.

CDR3 sequence reads: CASSLFPRATDTQYF. In DNA form, the CDR3 reads TGCGCCAGCAGCCTGTTCCCGAGGGCCACAGATACGCAGTATTTT. The chain recombines TRBV5-1 with TRBJ2-3; a weak D match, TRBD2 (5 bases). This CDR3 has 15 amino acids. The V and J ends lost 4 bases and 2 bases respectively, with 14 bases between them. Germline V gives CDR1 SGHRS, CDR2 YFSETQ.

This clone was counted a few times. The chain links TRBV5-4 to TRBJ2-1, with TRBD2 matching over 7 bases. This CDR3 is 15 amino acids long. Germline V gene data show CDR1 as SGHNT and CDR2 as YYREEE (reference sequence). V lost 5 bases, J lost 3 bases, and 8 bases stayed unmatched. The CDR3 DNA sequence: TGTGCCAGCAGTGGGGGGGGAGGAGTCTACAATGAGCAGTTCTTC. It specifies CASSGGGGVYNEQFF.

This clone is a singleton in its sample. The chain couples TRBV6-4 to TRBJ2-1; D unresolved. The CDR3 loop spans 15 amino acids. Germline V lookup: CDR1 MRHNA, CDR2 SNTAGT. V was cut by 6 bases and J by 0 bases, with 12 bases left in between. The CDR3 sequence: CASSPPPSSYNEQFF. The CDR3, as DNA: TGTGCCAGCAGCCCACCCCCGAGCTCCTACAATGAGCAGTTCTTC.

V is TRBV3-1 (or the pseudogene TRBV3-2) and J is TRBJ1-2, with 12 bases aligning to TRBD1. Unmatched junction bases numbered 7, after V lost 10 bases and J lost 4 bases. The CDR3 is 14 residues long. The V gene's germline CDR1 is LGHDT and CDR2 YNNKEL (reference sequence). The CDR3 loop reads CATWDRGLSYGYTF. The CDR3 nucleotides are TGTGCCACCTGGGACAGGGGGCTTAGCTATGGCTACACCTTC.

As DNA, the CDR3 is TGTGCCAGCAGTACAGGGGCCAGCACTAGTACCCAGCATTTT. Protein product: CASSTGASTSTQHF. This sequence joins TRBV2 and TRBJ1-5; 7 bases line up with TRBD1. Germline loops: CDR1 SNHLY, CDR2 FYNNEI. The CDR3 covers 14 residues. V trimming: 5 bases; J trimming: 11 bases; junction bases outside the gene matches: 12.

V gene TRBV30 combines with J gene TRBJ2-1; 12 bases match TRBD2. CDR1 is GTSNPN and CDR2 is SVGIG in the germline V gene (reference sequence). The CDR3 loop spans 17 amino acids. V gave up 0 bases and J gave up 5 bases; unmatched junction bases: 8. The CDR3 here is CAWSVWGTSGPHNEQFF. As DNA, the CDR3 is TGTGCCTGGAGTGTTTGGGGGACTAGCGGGCCTCACAATGAGCAGTTCTTC.

CDR3 amino acids: CASRLTGTRRTGELFF. The CDR3 DNA follows: TGTGCCAGCAGGTTGACCGGGACTAGAAGGACCGGGGAGCTGTTTTTT. V and J are TRBV11-2 and TRBJ2-2; the match to TRBD2 covers 8 bases. Losses at the gene ends were 6 bases for V and 5 bases for J; bases not matched to a gene: 11. CDR1 and CDR2 from the germline V gene are SGHAT and FQNNGV. This CDR3 has 16 amino acids.

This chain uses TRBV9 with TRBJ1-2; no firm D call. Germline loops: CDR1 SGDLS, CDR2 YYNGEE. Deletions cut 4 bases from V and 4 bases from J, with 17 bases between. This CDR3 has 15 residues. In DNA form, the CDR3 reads TGTGCCAGCAGCCTGGGCCCAGATCGGGGCTATGGCTACACCTTC. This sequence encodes CASSLGPDRGYGYTF.

CDR3 in amino acids: CATTGTINSPLHF. In nucleotides, the CDR3 is TGTGCCACCACCGGGACAATTAATTCACCCCTCCACTTT. The chain employs TRBV19 and TRBJ1-6; D possibly corresponds to TRBD1 (6 bases). Trimming shortened V by 10 bases and J by 6 bases, and 13 bases separated the two germline ends. The CDR3 is 13 residues long. Per the germline V gene, CDR1 is LNHDA and CDR2 is SQIVND (reference sequence).

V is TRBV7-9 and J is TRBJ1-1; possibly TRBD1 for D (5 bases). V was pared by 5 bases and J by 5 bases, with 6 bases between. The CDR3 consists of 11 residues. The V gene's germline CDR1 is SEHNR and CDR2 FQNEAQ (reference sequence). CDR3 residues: CASSQGTEAFF. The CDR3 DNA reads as TGTGCCAGCAGCCAGGGAACTGAAGCTTTCTTT.

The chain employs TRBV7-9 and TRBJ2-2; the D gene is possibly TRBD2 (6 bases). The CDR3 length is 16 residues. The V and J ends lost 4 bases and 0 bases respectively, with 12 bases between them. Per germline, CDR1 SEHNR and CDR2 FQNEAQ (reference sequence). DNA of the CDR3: TGTGCCAGCAGCTCCAATCGCGGGGCGAACACCGGGGAGCTGTTTTTT. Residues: CASSSNRGANTGELFF.

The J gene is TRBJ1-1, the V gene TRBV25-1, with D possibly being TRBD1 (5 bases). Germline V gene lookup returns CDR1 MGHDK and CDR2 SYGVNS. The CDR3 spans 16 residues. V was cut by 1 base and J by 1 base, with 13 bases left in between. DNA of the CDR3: TGTGCCAGCAGTGAATTCTCCCCGGGGGGGAACACTGAAGCTTTCTTT. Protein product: CASSEFSPGGNTEAFF.

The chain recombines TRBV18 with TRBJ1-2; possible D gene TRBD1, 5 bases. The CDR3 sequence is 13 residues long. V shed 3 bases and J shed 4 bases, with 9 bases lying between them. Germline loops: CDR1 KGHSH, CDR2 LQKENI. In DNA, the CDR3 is TGTGCCAGCTCACCGACAGAGGTCTATGGCTACACCTTC. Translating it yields CASSPTEVYGYTF. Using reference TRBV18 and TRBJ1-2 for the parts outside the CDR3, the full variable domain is NAGVMQNPRHLVRRRGQEARLRCSPMKGHSHVYWYRQLPEEGLKFMVYLQKENIIDESGMPKERFSAEFPKEGPSILRIQQVVRGDSAAYFCASSPTEVYGYTFGSGTRLTVV.

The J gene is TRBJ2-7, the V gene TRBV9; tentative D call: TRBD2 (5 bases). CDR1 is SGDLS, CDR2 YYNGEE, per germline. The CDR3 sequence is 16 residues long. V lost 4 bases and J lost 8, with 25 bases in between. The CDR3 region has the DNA TGTGCCAGCAGCCCACGGTTAGGACTTGGACTCGGGCAGCAGTACTTC. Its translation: CASSPRLGLGLGQQYF.

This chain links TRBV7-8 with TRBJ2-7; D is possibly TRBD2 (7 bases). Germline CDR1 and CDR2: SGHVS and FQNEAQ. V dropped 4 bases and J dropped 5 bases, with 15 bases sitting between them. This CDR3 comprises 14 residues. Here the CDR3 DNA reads TGTGCCAGCAGCTCAAGGGGGGGGTTTGACGAGCAGTACTTC. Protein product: CASSSRGGFDEQYF.

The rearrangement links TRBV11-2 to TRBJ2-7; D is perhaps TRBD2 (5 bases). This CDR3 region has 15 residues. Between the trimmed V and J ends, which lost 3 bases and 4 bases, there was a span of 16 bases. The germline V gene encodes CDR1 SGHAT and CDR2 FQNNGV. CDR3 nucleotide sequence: TGTGCCAGCAGCTTCCCTCGGGGAGAGCCGTACGAGCAGTACTTC. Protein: CASSFPRGEPYEQYF.

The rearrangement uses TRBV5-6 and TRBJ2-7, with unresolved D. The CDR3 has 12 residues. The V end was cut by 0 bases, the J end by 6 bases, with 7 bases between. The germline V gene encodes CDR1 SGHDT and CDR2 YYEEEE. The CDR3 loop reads CASSLGQFEQYF. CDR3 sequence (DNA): TGTGCCAGCAGCTTGGGACAATTCGAGCAGTACTTC.

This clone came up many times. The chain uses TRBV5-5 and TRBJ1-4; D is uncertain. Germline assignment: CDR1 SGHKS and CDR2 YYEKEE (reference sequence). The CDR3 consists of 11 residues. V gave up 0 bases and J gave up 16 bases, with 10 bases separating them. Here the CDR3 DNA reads TGTGCCAGCAGCTTGGGGCCGAATGAGTTTTTT. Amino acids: CASSLGPNEFF. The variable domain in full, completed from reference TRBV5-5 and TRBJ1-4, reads DAGVTQSPTHLIKTRGQQVTLRCSPISGHKSVSWYQQVLGQGPQFIFQYYEKEERGRGNFPDRFSARQFPNYSSELNVNALLLGDSALYLCASSLGPNEFFGSGTQLSVL.

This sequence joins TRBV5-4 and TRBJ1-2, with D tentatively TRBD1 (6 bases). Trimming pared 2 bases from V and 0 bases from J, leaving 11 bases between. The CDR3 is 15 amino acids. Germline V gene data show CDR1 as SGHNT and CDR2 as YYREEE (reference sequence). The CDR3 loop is CASSFPRGTNYGYTF. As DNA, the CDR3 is TGTGCCAGCAGCTTTCCCAGGGGTACTAACTATGGCTACACCTTC.

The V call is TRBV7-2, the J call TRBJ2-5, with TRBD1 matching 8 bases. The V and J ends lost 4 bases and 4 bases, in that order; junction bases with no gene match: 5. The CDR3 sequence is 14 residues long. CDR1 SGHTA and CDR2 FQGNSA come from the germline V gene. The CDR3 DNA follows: TGTGCCAGCAGCTCCCCAGGGGGCAGAGAGACCCAGTACTTC. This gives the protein CASSSPGGRETQYF.

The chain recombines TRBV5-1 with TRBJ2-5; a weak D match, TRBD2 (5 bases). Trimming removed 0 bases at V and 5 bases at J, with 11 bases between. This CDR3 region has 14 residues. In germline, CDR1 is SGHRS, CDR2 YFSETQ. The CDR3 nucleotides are TGCGCCAGCAGCTTGGGGACGCGAGGGGAGACCCAGTACTTC. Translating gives CASSLGTRGETQYF. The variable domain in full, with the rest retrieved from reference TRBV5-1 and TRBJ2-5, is KAGVTQTPRYLIKTRGQQVTLSCSPISGHRSVSWYQQTPGQGLQFLFEYFSETQRNKGNFPGRFSGRQFSNSRSEMNVSTLELGDSALYLCASSLGTRGETQYFGPGTRLLVL.

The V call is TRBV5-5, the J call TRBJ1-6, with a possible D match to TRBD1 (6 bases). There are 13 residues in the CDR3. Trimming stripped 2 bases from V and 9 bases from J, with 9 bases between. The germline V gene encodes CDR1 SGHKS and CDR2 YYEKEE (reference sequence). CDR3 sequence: CASSFGTPSPLHF. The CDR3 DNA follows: TGTGCCAGCAGCTTCGGGACACCTTCACCCCTCCACTTT. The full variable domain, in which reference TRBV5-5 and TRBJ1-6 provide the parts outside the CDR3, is DAGVTQSPTHLIKTRGQQVTLRCSPISGHKSVSWYQQVLGQGPQFIFQYYEKEERGRGNFPDRFSARQFPNYSSELNVNALLLGDSALYLCASSFGTPSPLHFGNGTRLTVT.

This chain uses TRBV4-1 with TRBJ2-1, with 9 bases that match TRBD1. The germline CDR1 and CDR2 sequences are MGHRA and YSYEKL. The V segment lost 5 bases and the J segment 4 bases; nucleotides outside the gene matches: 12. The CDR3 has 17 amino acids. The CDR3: CASSTRVGTGMYNEQFF. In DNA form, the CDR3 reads TGCGCCAGCAGCACCCGGGTTGGGACAGGGATGTACAATGAGCAGTTCTTC.

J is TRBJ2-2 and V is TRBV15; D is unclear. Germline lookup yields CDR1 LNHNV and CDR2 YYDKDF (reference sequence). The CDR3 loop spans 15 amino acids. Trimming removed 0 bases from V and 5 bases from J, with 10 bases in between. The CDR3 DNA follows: TGTGCCACCAGCAGAGAAGCTCACGGTACCGGGGAGCTGTTTTTT. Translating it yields CATSREAHGTGELFF.

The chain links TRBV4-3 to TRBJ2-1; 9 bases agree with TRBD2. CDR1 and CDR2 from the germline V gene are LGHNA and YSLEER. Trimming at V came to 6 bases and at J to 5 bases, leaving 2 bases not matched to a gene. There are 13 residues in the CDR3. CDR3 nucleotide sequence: TGCGCCAGCAGTAGCGGGGGTGACAATGAGCAGTTCTTC. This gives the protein CASSSGGDNEQFF.

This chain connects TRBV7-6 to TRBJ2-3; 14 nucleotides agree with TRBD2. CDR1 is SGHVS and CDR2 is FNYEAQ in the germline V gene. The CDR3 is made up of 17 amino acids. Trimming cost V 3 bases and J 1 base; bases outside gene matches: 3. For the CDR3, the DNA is TGTGCCAGCAGCTTGACTAGCGGGAGGGCCGGCACAGATACGCAGTATTTT. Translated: CASSLTSGRAGTDTQYF.